A selection of T cell receptor beta chains follows, all from one sample in a study of shared clonotypes between healthy human individuals. Measured with immunoSEQ multiplex PCR; TCRdb has only the in-frame clones, and not every one. The sample shows about 980,000 clones, over 75% of them seen only once. Input material: memory CD4+ T cells sorted from blood. The receptors shown here come from a man aged 18 to 29 in good health. Each CDR3 is given with its conserved first and last residue. D genes are given only for firm matches. Size tells how often a clone was seen (once, few, many) or the class of an expanded clone, and some rows leave it out.

D gene | J gene | clone size | V gene | CDR3 DNA | CDR3 protein
NA | TRBJ2-2 | NA | TRBV5-4 | TGTGCCAGCAGCTTTACAGGGGCCGGGAGGGCCAACGGGGAGCTGTTTTTT | CASSFTGAGRANGELFF
NA | TRBJ1-6 | NA | TRBV7-2 | TGTGCCAGCAGCTTAAATGTAGTCGGTGTGGGGGCTTCACCCCTCCACTTT | CASSLNVVGVGASPLHF
NA | TRBJ1-3 | NA | TRBV7-2 | TGTGCCAGCAGCTTAGAGGGCCCCTTCTCTGGAAACACCATATATTTT | CASSLEGPFSGNTIYF
NA | TRBJ1-6 | NA | TRBV6-5 | TGTGCCAGCTCCCCAACAGGGTCGGGAGGCTCACCCCTCCACTTT | CASSPTGSGGSPLHF
NA | TRBJ1-5 | few | TRBV4-2 | TGTGCCAGCAGCCAAGGATCGGGGGCCTTGGGGGATCAGCCCCAGCATTTT | CASSQGSGALGDQPQHF
TRBD1 | TRBJ2-3 | NA | TRBV5-1 | TGCGCCAGCAGCTGGGGCCAGGACAGGGCAAGAGATACGCAGTATTTT | CASSWGQDRARDTQYF
TRBD1 | TRBJ2-1 | NA | TRBV7-3 | TGTGCCAGCAGCTTTCAGGGGGCGAACAATGAGCAGTTCTTC | CASSFQGANNEQFF
TRBD1 | TRBJ2-5 | NA | TRBV5-4 | TGTGCCAGCAGCTCGGGCTCCGGGACAGGGTTGGAGACCCAGTACTTC | CASSSGSGTGLETQYF
NA | TRBJ2-1 | NA | TRBV5-1 | TGCGCCAGCAGCCTGAGGGCCGATCCCTCCTACAATGAGCAGTTCTTC | CASSLRADPSYNEQFF
NA | TRBJ2-7 | NA | TRBV30 | TGTGCCTGGGAGACTCAGGGAGGAATCTACGAGCAGTACTTC | CAWETQGGIYEQYF
NA | TRBJ2-5 | NA | TRBV27 | TGTGCCAGCAGTTCAAGTCGGGGGGAGACCCAGTACTTC | CASSSSRGETQYF
NA | TRBJ2-3 | NA | TRBV4-3 | TGCGCCAGCAGCCAGCGTCCGGGACTCGCACCCACAGATACGCAGTATTTT | CASSQRPGLAPTDTQYF
NA | TRBJ1-5 | NA | TRBV28 | TGTGCCAGCAGTTTTGTCGGTGTCAATCAGCCCCAGCATTTT | CASSFVGVNQPQHF
NA | TRBJ2-1 | few | TRBV18 | TGTGCCAGCTCACAATCTAGCGCAGCCTACAATGAGCAGTTCTTC | CASSQSSAAYNEQFF
NA | TRBJ2-2 | NA | TRBV18 | TGTGCCAGCTCACCACCTACTAACGCCGGGGAGCTGTTTTTT | CASSPPTNAGELFF
NA | TRBJ2-7 | NA | TRBV29-1 | TGCAGCGTCCCTGGGACATTTTCGGGGGAGCAGTACTTC | CSVPGTFSGEQYF
NA | TRBJ2-7 | few | TRBV6-1 | TGTGCCAGCCGCCCCCAACAGGGACCCTACGAGCAGTACTTC | CASRPQQGPYEQYF
TRBD2 | TRBJ2-1 | NA | TRBV27 | TGTGCCAGCAGCTGGGGACTGGGACTAGCGGGCCCCCGCTCCTACAATGAGCAGTTCTTC | CASSWGLGLAGPRSYNEQFF
NA | TRBJ2-2 | NA | TRBV6-1 | TGTGCCAGCACCCCCCCCGACGGGGAGCTGTTTTTT | CASTPPDGELFF
NA | TRBJ1-5 | NA | TRBV7-2 | TGTGCCAGCAGCTTAGCGCTGAGGGGACCATCTAATCAGCCCCAGCATTTT | CASSLALRGPSNQPQHF
NA | TRBJ2-7 | NA | TRBV14 | TGTGCCAGCAGCCAAGGTCTGGGCGCCGCCTACGAGCAGTACTTC | CASSQGLGAAYEQYF
TRBD1 | TRBJ1-1 | once | TRBV28 | TGTGCCAGCAGTCTTCGGGCGGGACAGGGGGGCGCTTTCTTT | CASSLRAGQGGAFF